This T cell receptor beta chain was documented in a study of cytomegalovirus exposure and HLA in healthy donors. The PCR employed 60 Vbeta primers together with 13 Jbeta primers. In the original processing: Counted up in a later analysis, unique TCR beta chains came to about 80 million, with around 10 million shared. TCRdb's table, derived via immunoSEQ multiplex PCR, lists solely in-frame clones and lacks some. V and J calls and clone size are given by that table; D and trimming were obtained from the DNA. Counted here are fewer than 90,000 clones, about 81% occurring once; the ten biggest clones make up about 6.5%. General study points: Analyses of presence and absence presupposed an approximately uniform sequencing depth across donors. The study put 150 to 200 TCR beta chains on its list as cytomegalovirus-associated.

This clone was detected once. What it binds is unknown. The CDR3 spans 14 residues. Germline V lookup: CDR1 SNHLY, CDR2 FYNNEI. Deletions cut 7 bases from V and 6 bases from J, with 18 bases between. The rearrangement links TRBV2 to TRBJ1-1; D is undetermined. The TCR was taken from a human donor in good health. Sequenced sample: PBMCs. CDR3 in amino acids: CASILRVLTSEAFF. The CDR3 coding sequence is TGTGCCAGCATCCTGAGGGTTTTGACCTCTGAAGCTTTCTTT.